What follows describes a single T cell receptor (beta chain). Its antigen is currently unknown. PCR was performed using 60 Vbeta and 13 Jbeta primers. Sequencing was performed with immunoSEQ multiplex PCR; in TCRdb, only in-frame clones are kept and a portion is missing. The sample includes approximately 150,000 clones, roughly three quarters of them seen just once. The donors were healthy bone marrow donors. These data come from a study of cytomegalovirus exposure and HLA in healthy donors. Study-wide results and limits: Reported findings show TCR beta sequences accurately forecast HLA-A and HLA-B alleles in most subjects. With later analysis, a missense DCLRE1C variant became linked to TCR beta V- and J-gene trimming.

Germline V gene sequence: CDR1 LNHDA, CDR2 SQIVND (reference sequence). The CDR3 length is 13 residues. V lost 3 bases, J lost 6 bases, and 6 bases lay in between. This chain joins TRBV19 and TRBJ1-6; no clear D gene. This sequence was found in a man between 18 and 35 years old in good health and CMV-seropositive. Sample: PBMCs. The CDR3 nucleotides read TGTGCCAGTAGTATTTCGGGTAATTCACCCCTCCACTTT. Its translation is CASSISGNSPLHF.